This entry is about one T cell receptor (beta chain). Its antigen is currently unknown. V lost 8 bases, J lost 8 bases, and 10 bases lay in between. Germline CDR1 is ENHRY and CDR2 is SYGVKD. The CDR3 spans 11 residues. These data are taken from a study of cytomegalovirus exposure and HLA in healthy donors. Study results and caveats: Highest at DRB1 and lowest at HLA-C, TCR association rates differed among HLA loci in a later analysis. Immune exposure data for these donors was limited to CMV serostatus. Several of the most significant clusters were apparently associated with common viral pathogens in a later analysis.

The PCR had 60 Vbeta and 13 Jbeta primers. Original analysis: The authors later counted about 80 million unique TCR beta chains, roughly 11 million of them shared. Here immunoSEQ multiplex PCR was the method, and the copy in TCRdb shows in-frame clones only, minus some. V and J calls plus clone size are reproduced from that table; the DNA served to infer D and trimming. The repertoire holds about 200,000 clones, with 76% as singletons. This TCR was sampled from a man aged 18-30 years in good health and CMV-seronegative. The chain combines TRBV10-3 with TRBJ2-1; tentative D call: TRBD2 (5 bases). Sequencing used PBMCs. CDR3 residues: CAIAKGDEQFF. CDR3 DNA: TGTGCCATCGCTAAGGGAGATGAGCAGTTCTTC.